This TCR beta chain was recovered during a study of blood T cells in healthy people across ages. Regarding the study as a whole: For the donors, CMV status was unknown and possibly confounded expanded clonotype changes. The lack of PBMC sorting stopped any conclusive naive versus antigen-experienced comparison.

Turning to this clonotype: Its matching antigen is unknown.

Total RNA extracted from each sample amounted to at least 5.5 micrograms. The V gene's germline CDR1 is MDHEN and CDR2 SYDVKM. The CDR3 runs to 14 residues. Trimming took off 3 bases at V and 5 bases at J, with 11 bases between the two ends. Through a sample-barcoded 5' primer and a J-beta primer mix, a second PCR was run for roughly 6 to 11 cycles. Carrying 12 random nucleotides, a template-switch adaptor labeled each individual cDNA molecule. TCRdb redid the calling of the 5' RACE reads with MiXCR, one entry per CDR3 protein. This table holds around 800,000 distinct CDR3 sequences, 44% found once. The V call is TRBV28, the J call TRBJ1-5; D gene ambiguous. The TCR sequence derives from a man aged 60-69 years in good health. Sequences were obtained from blood. The CDR3: CASSFRGPYQPQHF. CDR3 nucleotide sequence: TGTGCCAGCAGTTTCAGAGGCCCTTATCAGCCCCAGCATTTT.